These T cell receptor beta chains were read from a single sample in a study of blood T cell repertoires in COVID-19. Profiled with immunoSEQ multiplex PCR; TCRdb holds only in-frame clones, not every one. The sample yields 34,000 or so clones, approximately 88% seen once. The sample taken for sequencing was peripheral blood. These receptors originate from a man in his fifties or sixties with active COVID-19. Both conserved end residues are part of each CDR3. Fields, in order: V gene, clone size, D gene, J gene, CDR3 DNA, CDR3 protein. The D gene is left open where the match is weak. Clone size appears in some rows only: once, few, many, or a class for an expanded clone.

v_call: TRBV29-1; clone_size: .; d_call: .; j_call: TRBJ2-7; cdr3_nt: TGCAGCGTTGAAGAAACAGGGAGACCCTACGAGCAGTACTTC; cdr3_aa: CSVEETGRPYEQYF
v_call: TRBV18; clone_size: .; d_call: TRBD2; j_call: TRBJ2-3; cdr3_nt: TGTGCCAGCTCACCGTCTCTAGCGGCGACCACAGATACGCAGTATTTT; cdr3_aa: CASSPSLAATTDTQYF
v_call: TRBV10-1; clone_size: few; d_call: TRBD1; j_call: TRBJ2-1; cdr3_nt: TGCGCCAGCGGAATCCCATGGGACAGGGAGGCACCCCTCTCCTACAATGAGCAGTTCTTC; cdr3_aa: CASGIPWDREAPLSYNEQFF
v_call: TRBV28; clone_size: .; d_call: .; j_call: TRBJ2-1; cdr3_nt: TGTGCCAGCAGTCCACCTAATACGCGGGGCAATGAGCAGTTCTTC; cdr3_aa: CASSPPNTRGNEQFF
v_call: TRBV6-5; clone_size: .; d_call: .; j_call: TRBJ1-6; cdr3_nt: TGTGCCAGCAGTTACGAATCCCAGTCGCCCCTCCACTTT; cdr3_aa: CASSYESQSPLHF
v_call: TRBV6-5; clone_size: .; d_call: .; j_call: TRBJ2-3; cdr3_nt: TGTGCCAGCAGGGAGGGTACAGATACGCAGTATTTT; cdr3_aa: CASREGTDTQYF
v_call: TRBV9; clone_size: .; d_call: TRBD2; j_call: TRBJ2-3; cdr3_nt: TGTGCCAGCAGCGTAGACCTAGCGGGGTTTAGCACAGATACGCAGTATTTT; cdr3_aa: CASSVDLAGFSTDTQYF
v_call: TRBV29-1; clone_size: .; d_call: TRBD1; j_call: TRBJ2-1; cdr3_nt: TGCAGCGCCACTCTGGGACAGAGCTCCTACAATGAGCAGTTCTTC; cdr3_aa: CSATLGQSSYNEQFF
v_call: TRBV5-4; clone_size: .; d_call: TRBD1; j_call: TRBJ2-7; cdr3_nt: TGTGCCAGCAGCTTGCGGCCAGGGGGCTCCTACGAGCAGTACTTC; cdr3_aa: CASSLRPGGSYEQYF
v_call: TRBV5-5; clone_size: .; d_call: .; j_call: TRBJ2-5; cdr3_nt: TGTGCCAGCAGCTTGATGGCAGGGGGGACACAAGAGACCCAGTACTTC; cdr3_aa: CASSLMAGGTQETQYF
v_call: TRBV13; clone_size: .; d_call: TRBD2; j_call: TRBJ2-3; cdr3_nt: TGTGCCAGCAGCCTCCCATCACTAGCGGGTACAGATACGCAGTATTTT; cdr3_aa: CASSLPSLAGTDTQYF
v_call: TRBV16; clone_size: .; d_call: .; j_call: TRBJ1-5; cdr3_nt: TGTGCCAGCAGCGAAACCCGGACAGCTAACAGAGGGCCCCAGCATTTT; cdr3_aa: CASSETRTANRGPQHF
v_call: TRBV7-8; clone_size: .; d_call: .; j_call: TRBJ2-5; cdr3_nt: TGTGCCAGCAGCCGGGACCGAGGGGAGACCCAGTACTTC; cdr3_aa: CASSRDRGETQYF
v_call: TRBV6-5; clone_size: .; d_call: .; j_call: TRBJ1-2; cdr3_nt: TGTGCCAGCAGTTACTCTACAGCTAACTATGGCTACACCTTC; cdr3_aa: CASSYSTANYGYTF
v_call: TRBV11-2; clone_size: .; d_call: .; j_call: TRBJ2-1; cdr3_nt: TGTGCCAGCAGCTTAGGGAGTAGCCGGGGTGAGCAGTTCTTC; cdr3_aa: CASSLGSSRGEQFF
v_call: TRBV15; clone_size: .; d_call: TRBD1; j_call: TRBJ2-3; cdr3_nt: TGTGCCACCAGAAACCGGGACAGGGAGTATGATACGCAGTATTTT; cdr3_aa: CATRNRDREYDTQYF
v_call: TRBV19; clone_size: .; d_call: .; j_call: TRBJ1-3; cdr3_nt: TGTGCATCAGGGCCCTCTGGAAACACCATATATTTT; cdr3_aa: CASGPSGNTIYF
v_call: TRBV7-2; clone_size: .; d_call: TRBD2; j_call: TRBJ2-1; cdr3_nt: TGTGCCAGCAGCCTTACCGCGGGAGACCCCGGGTTCTTC; cdr3_aa: CASSLTAGDPGFF
v_call: TRBV2; clone_size: .; d_call: .; j_call: TRBJ1-6; cdr3_nt: TGTGCCAGCAGTGAAGAAAGTAGAGCATCACCCCTCCACTTT; cdr3_aa: CASSEESRASPLHF
v_call: TRBV7-2; clone_size: .; d_call: TRBD2; j_call: TRBJ2-7; cdr3_nt: TGTGCCAGCAGCTTAGCCGGACTAGCGGGAGAGGCAAAGCAGTACTTC; cdr3_aa: CASSLAGLAGEAKQYF
v_call: TRBV5-6; clone_size: .; d_call: TRBD1; j_call: TRBJ2-6; cdr3_nt: TGTGCCAGCAGCTTCCGGGACAGGGACAACGTCCTGACTTTC; cdr3_aa: CASSFRDRDNVLTF
v_call: TRBV30; clone_size: .; d_call: .; j_call: TRBJ2-1; cdr3_nt: TGTGCCTGGAGTGTGGAGACTACATTGTACAATGAGCAGTTCTTC; cdr3_aa: CAWSVETTLYNEQFF
v_call: TRBV27; clone_size: .; d_call: TRBD1; j_call: TRBJ1-4; cdr3_nt: TGTGCCAGCAGTCGTCTGGGACAGCTTAATGAAAAACTGTTTTTT; cdr3_aa: CASSRLGQLNEKLFF
v_call: TRBV27; clone_size: .; d_call: .; j_call: TRBJ2-5; cdr3_nt: TGTGCCAGCAGTGTCAGGGATGGGCAAGAGACCCAGTACTTC; cdr3_aa: CASSVRDGQETQYF
v_call: TRBV3-1/TRBV3-2; clone_size: .; d_call: TRBD2; j_call: TRBJ2-3; cdr3_nt: TGTGCCAGCAGTCGAGCAGCGGGACCTCGCACAGATACGCAGTATTTT; cdr3_aa: CASSRAAGPRTDTQYF
v_call: TRBV13; clone_size: .; d_call: TRBD1; j_call: TRBJ2-7; cdr3_nt: TGTGCCAGCAGCTTGGGGACAGGGGACGAGCAGTACTTC; cdr3_aa: CASSLGTGDEQYF
v_call: TRBV7-6; clone_size: .; d_call: TRBD2; j_call: TRBJ2-3; cdr3_nt: TGTGCCAGCAGCTTATCGACTAGCACTACAGATACGCAGTATTTT; cdr3_aa: CASSLSTSTTDTQYF
v_call: TRBV21-1; clone_size: once; d_call: .; j_call: TRBJ2-3; cdr3_nt: TGTGCCAGCACCAACCCTAGCGTACCTAGCCCAGATACGCAGTATTTT; cdr3_aa: CASTNPSVPSPDTQYF
v_call: TRBV19; clone_size: .; d_call: TRBD2; j_call: TRBJ2-7; cdr3_nt: TGTGCCAGTAGTATCGGGCTAGCGGGAACCTACGAGCAGTACTTC; cdr3_aa: CASSIGLAGTYEQYF
v_call: TRBV6-5; clone_size: few; d_call: TRBD2; j_call: TRBJ2-1; cdr3_nt: TGTGCCAGCAGTTCGACTAGCCCGTCCTCCTACAATGAGCAGTTCTTC; cdr3_aa: CASSSTSPSSYNEQFF